This T cell receptor beta chain derives from a study of human T cells and chemical hapten exposure. As for the study in general: An area of 2 cm by less than 2.5 cm on upper inner arm skin received 2% DPC for sensitization.

This clonotype was seen at least ten times. The V and J ends lost 7 bases and 2 bases respectively, with 18 bases between them. Germline CDR1 is SEHNR and CDR2 is FQNEAQ (reference sequence). The CDR3 has 15 residues. Authors' analysis steps: TCR counts had a median of about 92,000 per sample and spanned roughly 23,224 to 700,000. TCRdb called the RACE reads again in MiXCR, with one record for every CDR3 protein. Clone size and V and J calls follow TCRdb, not the original study. The repertoire holds some 98,000 distinct CDR3 sequences, 11% seen once, with under 3.5% in the top ten. Documented time point: pre-sensitization, week 0. This sample's treatment: therapeutic diphenylcyclopropenone sensitization with weekly scalp DPC.

The gene calls are TRBV7-9 and TRBJ2-7; D possibly corresponds to TRBD2 (5 bases). This receptor was taken from a woman aged 60-70 years with alopecia areata. Some clones in this sample may be carry-over from other donors' samples. The sequenced sample was whole blood, obtained in connection with sensitization to the hapten diphenylcyclopropenone (DPC). The CDR3, as DNA: TGTGCCAGCACCCTTTCCGGGGTCCTCCCCTACGAGCAGTACTTC. Translating it yields CASTLSGVLPYEQYF. Using reference TRBV7-9 and TRBJ2-7 for the parts outside the CDR3, the full variable domain is DTGVSQNPRHKITKRGQNVTFRCDPISEHNRLYWYRQTLGQGPEFLTYFQNEAQLEKSRLLSDRFSAERPKGSFSTLEIQRTEQGDSAMYLCASTLSGVLPYEQYFGPGTRLTVT.